This T cell receptor (beta chain) was captured by sequencing in a study of OX40 agonist ivuxolimab in advanced cancers. Looking at the study overall: Ivuxolimab was a fully human IgG2 agonistic monoclonal antibody targeting the costimulatory receptor OX40 (CD134). Intravenous ivuxolimab was administered to patients every 2 weeks at six dose levels: 0.01, 0.1, 0.3, 1.5, 3 and 10 mg/kg. Of the approximately 50 dose-escalation patients, hepatocellular carcinoma was present in about 20, melanoma in around 15, renal cell carcinoma in 9 and head and neck cancer in 9. In the dose-escalation cohort, 82.7% of patients were male, and the mean age was approximately 64 years, with a range of about 23 to 90. Patients were allowed to have had prior anti-PD-1, anti-PD-L1 or anti-CTLA-4 therapy, and around 37% of the dose-escalation patients had previously received checkpoint inhibitors. Partial responses were achieved by three dose-escalation patients, of whom one had hepatocellular carcinoma and two had cutaneous melanoma. Peripheral TCRbeta sequencing was intended to test whether TCR sequence diversity was altered and clonal T-cell expansion was caused by ivuxolimab. The paper covers the monotherapy dose-escalation part of the phase I ivuxolimab trial, which included N ≈ 54 patients.

This clone was counted many times. The antigen it recognizes is unknown. No much larger clone is present one base from it, and per-base qualities are unavailable. Genomic DNA was isolated from the sorted cells so that the TCRbeta CDR3 region could be sequenced. The immunoSEQ Assay was used for sequencing of TCRbeta CDR3 regions. In TCRdb, the immuneACCESS table is reduced to in-frame sequences with V and J assigned. These tables do not hold every clone; where another copy was compared, an unresolved V gene accounts for under half, and the others remain unexplained. This sample has about 64,000 clones in its table, and approximately 90% of those were observed once. Around 2.8% of the sample lies in the top ten. Patients with a history of autoimmune disease or receiving systemic immunosuppression were excluded from the trial. Peripheral blood for TCR sequencing was collected from all dose cohorts at baseline, on cycle 4 day 1, and on cycle 7 day 1. Samples came from an open-label, multicenter, first-in-human phase I dose-escalation trial of ivuxolimab. Adults with locally advanced or metastatic melanoma, renal cell, hepatocellular, or head and neck squamous cell carcinoma were enrolled in the trial. Before TCR sequencing, CD4+ T cells and CD8+ T cells were sorted from peripheral blood as separate populations.

V loses 7 bases of germline sequence and J loses 2 bases, and the interval between the two ends is 11 bases. Based on the germline V gene, the CDR1 and CDR2 sequences are MDHEN and SYDVKM. Including the terminal cysteine and phenylalanine, the CDR3 comprises 14 residues. The retained sequence is limited to the CDR3, 42 bases, with the frame set at the first base. Study-wide findings and limitations: In the 0.1-3.0 mg/kg groups, partial responders were among the patients with the lowest normalized peripheral clonal expansion, particularly in CD8+ T cells. On average, CD8+ T cells showed more expanded clones than CD4+ T cells after ivuxolimab. At doses of 0.1 to 3.0 mg/kg, clonal expansion of both CD4+ and CD8+ blood T cells was observed from baseline to week 6. Low levels of normalized T-cell clonal expansion were also seen in some patients who did not respond. The antigen specificity of the clonally expanded peripheral T cells was not determined.

The chain couples TRBV28 to TRBJ2-2; the D gene could be TRBD1 or TRBD2, each one agreeing over 5 bases. The TCR was taken from an adult with an advanced solid tumor such as melanoma, head and neck, liver or kidney cancer. This material consisted of CD4+ or CD8+ T cells sorted from blood, taken in a trial of the OX40 agonist ivuxolimab. The CDR3 is CASTPGPNTGELFF. DNA sequence: TGTGCCAGCACCCCGGGACCCAACACCGGGGAGCTGTTTTTT.